The 17 T cell receptor beta chains listed next were all sequenced from one sample in a study of response to subunit inactivated influenza vaccine. MiXCR was run by TCRdb on the RT-PCR reads, yielding one entry per CDR3 protein. The sample has some 800,000 distinct CDR3 sequences, over 20% seen once. The sequencing here drew on PBMCs from blood, taken 5 days after vaccination. Every receptor here comes from a man aged 45-65 years who received an inactivated influenza vaccine.

This clonotype has more than one count but fewer than ten. CDR3 coding DNA: TGTGCCAGCAGCGCCGGGACAGGAACCACCGGGGAGCTGTTTTTT. Its translation is CASSAGTGTTGELFF. The chain carries TRBV21-1 and TRBJ2-2; the listed D gene, TRBD1, was not tested against the DNA. TRBV21-1 is a pseudogene locus. This CDR3 has 15 amino acids.

This clonotype was seen a few times. V and J are TRBV20-1 and TRBJ2-7; the match to TRBD2 covers 11 bases. The ends lost 1 base at V and 1 base at J; junction bases unmatched: 6. This CDR3 has 16 residues. Germline V gene data show CDR1 as DFQATT and CDR2 as SNEGSKA (reference sequence). The DNA of the CDR3 is TGCAGTGCTAGAGGGGGACTAGCGGCCACATCCTACGAGCAGTACTTC. Translation: CSARGGLAATSYEQYF.

This chain uses TRBV20-1 with TRBJ2-3; 12 bases align to TRBD2. Germline V gene sequence: CDR1 DFQATT, CDR2 SNEGSKA (reference sequence). This CDR3 comprises 14 residues. Unmatched junction bases numbered 4, after V lost 3 bases and J lost 6 bases. The CDR3 is CSASKLAGGDTQYF. The CDR3 DNA is TGCAGTGCTAGTAAACTAGCGGGAGGTGATACGCAGTATTTT.

The CDR3 reads CSAELPGLAIAKLKQYF. The CDR3 region has the DNA TGCAGTGCTGAATTACCGGGACTAGCGATCGCCAAATTGAAGCAGTACTTC. The rearrangement links TRBV20-1 to TRBJ2-7, with 10 positions matching TRBD2. The CDR3 runs 17 residues. V trimming: 5 bases; J trimming: 8 bases; junction bases outside the gene matches: 21. CDR1 is DFQATT, CDR2 SNEGSKA, per germline (reference sequence).

This chain joins TRBV2 and TRBJ1-1; D gene unclear. V lost 3 bases and J lost 3, with 8 bases in between. Germline-derived CDR1 and CDR2 are SNHLY and FYNNEI. CDR3 length: 13 residues. CDR3 DNA: TGTGCCAGCAGTGATACCGTAGACACTGAAGCTTTCTTT. Its translation: CASSDTVDTEAFF.

This clonotype was picked up a small number of times. Here the CDR3 reads CATNREHNSPLHF. Here the CDR3 DNA reads TGTGCCACCAACAGGGAGCATAATTCACCCCTCCACTTT. This chain links TRBV15 with TRBJ1-6, with a weak D call TRBD1 (6 bases). The CDR3 sequence is 13 residues long. Trimming cost V 7 bases and J 5 bases, with 9 bases left between them. The germline V gene encodes CDR1 LNHNV and CDR2 YYDKDF (reference sequence).

The V and J genes are TRBV7-8 and TRBJ2-1; D is possibly TRBD2 (7 bases). The CDR3 loop spans 15 amino acids. Germline V gene lookup returns CDR1 SGHVS and CDR2 FQNEAQ. V shed 5 bases and J shed 3 bases, with 14 bases lying between them. For the CDR3, the DNA is TGTGCCAGCAGCCCCAAGCGGGACATCTACAATGAGCAGTTCTTC. Amino acids: CASSPKRDIYNEQFF.

This clonotype was seen more than once but under ten times. This rearrangement joins TRBV28 to TRBJ2-7; 10 bases align to TRBD2. V was pared by 3 bases and J by 1 base, with 3 bases of the junction left unmatched. The germline V gene encodes CDR1 MDHEN and CDR2 SYDVKM. This CDR3 contains 15 residues. CDR3 DNA: TGTGCCAGCAGTTTTGGGACTAGCGTTTCCTACGAGCAGTACTTC. This gives the protein CASSFGTSVSYEQYF.

There are a few counts of this clonotype. The chain employs TRBV6-6 and TRBJ1-2; TRBD1 matches at 8 bases. Germline CDR1 and CDR2: MNHNY and SVGAGI (reference sequence). V gave up 2 bases and J gave up 4 bases; unmatched junction bases: 0. The CDR3 runs to 13 residues. The CDR3 DNA reads as TGTGCCAGCAGTTACACAGGGGGCTATGGCTACACCTTC. Its protein is CASSYTGGYGYTF.

The chain is built from TRBV5-1 and TRBJ2-7; TRBD1 matches 7 bases. In germline, CDR1 is SGHRS, CDR2 YFSETQ. This CDR3 has 16 residues. V shed 1 base, J shed 2 bases, and the junction held 9 bases outside the gene matches. CDR3 sequence: CASSLMYGTEPYEQYF. The CDR3 DNA sequence: TGCGCCAGCAGCTTGATGTACGGGACAGAACCCTACGAGCAGTACTTC.

This clonotype was seen ten or more times. The rearrangement links TRBV20-1 to TRBJ2-5; 10 bases line up with TRBD1. The CDR3 is 13 amino acids. With 5 bases clipped from V and 4 bases from J, the junction kept 4 bases outside the gene matches. CDR1 DFQATT and CDR2 SNEGSKA come from the germline V gene (reference sequence). CDR3 protein: CSAAGTGVETQYF. The CDR3 DNA sequence: TGCAGTGCTGCCGGGACAGGGGTAGAGACCCAGTACTTC.

The rearrangement links TRBV7-2 to TRBJ2-7; TRBD1 might be the D (5 bases). This CDR3 is built from 15 residues. From germline, CDR1 is SGHTA and CDR2 FQGNSA. V was shortened by 5 bases and J by 6 bases, with 20 bases between the two germline ends. CDR3 nucleotide sequence: TGTGCCAGCAGCCCAGGGCTTCCAACCGGTAGCGAGCAGTACTTC. Protein sequence: CASSPGLPTGSEQYF.

A remark on this clonotype: This sequence may be a read error, since a much larger clone differs from it by one base. The chain combines TRBV7-2 with TRBJ1-3; a weak D match, TRBD1 (6 bases). Germline V lookup: CDR1 SGHTA, CDR2 FQGNSA. The germline V and J ends were trimmed by 6 bases and 0 bases, with 9 bases remaining between them. The CDR3 loop spans 14 amino acids. CDR3 in DNA: TGTGCCAGCAGTATCAGGGGCTCTGGAAACACCATATATTTT. This sequence encodes CASSIRGSGNTIYF.

This clonotype was detected only a few times. The chain is built from TRBV6-2 or TRBV6-3 and TRBJ1-1, with D unclear. Germline lookup yields CDR1 MNHEY and CDR2 SVGEGT. V was cut by 2 bases and J by 1 base, with 5 bases left in between. The CDR3 has 13 amino acids. The CDR3 loop is CASSYRTNTEAFF. CDR3 sequence (DNA): TGTGCCAGCAGTTACCGGACGAACACTGAAGCTTTCTTT.

The CDR3 reads CASSLTRSGTSRRDTQYF. CDR3 nucleotide sequence: TGCGCCAGCAGCTTGACAAGATCCGGGACTAGCAGGCGAGATACGCAGTATTTT. This chain joins TRBV5-1 and TRBJ2-3, with 9 nucleotides matching TRBD2. V was pared by 1 base and J by 5 bases, with 14 bases of the junction left unmatched. The CDR3 runs 18 residues. Per the germline V gene, CDR1 is SGHRS and CDR2 is YFSETQ.

The chain joins TRBV20-1 to TRBJ2-3; tentatively, D is TRBD1 or TRBD2 (6 bases each). Trimming stripped 2 bases from V and 2 bases from J, with 11 bases between. Germline CDR1 and CDR2: DFQATT and SNEGSKA (reference sequence). The CDR3 is 14 amino acids. The CDR3 sequence: CSARRGALTDTQYF. In DNA, the CDR3 is TGCAGTGCTAGAAGGGGGGCCCTCACAGATACGCAGTATTTT.

V gene TRBV28 combines with J gene TRBJ1-4; 11 bases align to TRBD1. Trimming removed 11 bases from V and 7 bases from J; junction bases left unmatched: 12. Per the germline V gene, CDR1 is MDHEN and CDR2 is SYDVKM. The CDR3 extends over 15 amino acids. The CDR3 loop is CALGQGAGQSEKLFF. CDR3 nucleotides: TGTGCCCTCGGACAGGGGGCTGGTCAATCTGAAAAACTGTTTTTT.